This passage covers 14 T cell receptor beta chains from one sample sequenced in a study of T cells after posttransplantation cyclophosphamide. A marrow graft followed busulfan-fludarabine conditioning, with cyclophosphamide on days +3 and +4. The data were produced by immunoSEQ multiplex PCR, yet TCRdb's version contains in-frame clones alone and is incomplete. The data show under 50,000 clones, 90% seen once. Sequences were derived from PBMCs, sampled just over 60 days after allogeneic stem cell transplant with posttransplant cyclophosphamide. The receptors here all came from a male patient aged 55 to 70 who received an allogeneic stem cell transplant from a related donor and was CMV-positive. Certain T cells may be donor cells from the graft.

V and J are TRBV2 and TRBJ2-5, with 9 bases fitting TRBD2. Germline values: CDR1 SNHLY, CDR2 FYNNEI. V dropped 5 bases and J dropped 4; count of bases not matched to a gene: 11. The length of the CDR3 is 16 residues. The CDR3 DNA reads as TGTGCCAGCAGTCCCAATAGCGGGGGCCCTACAGAGACCCAGTACTTC. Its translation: CASSPNSGGPTETQYF.

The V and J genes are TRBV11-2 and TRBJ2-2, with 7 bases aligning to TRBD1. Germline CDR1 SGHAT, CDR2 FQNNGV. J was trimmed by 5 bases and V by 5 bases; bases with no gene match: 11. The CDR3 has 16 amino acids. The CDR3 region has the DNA TGTGCCAGCAGCAGGGCCGACAGGGTAGGAACCGGGGAGCTGTTTTTT. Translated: CASSRADRVGTGELFF.

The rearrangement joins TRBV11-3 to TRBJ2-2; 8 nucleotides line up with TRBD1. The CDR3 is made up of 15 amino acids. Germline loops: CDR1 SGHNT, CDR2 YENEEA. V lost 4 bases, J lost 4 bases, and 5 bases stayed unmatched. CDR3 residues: CASSSGTGSTGELFF. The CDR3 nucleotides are TGTGCCAGCAGCTCCGGGACAGGATCCACCGGGGAGCTGTTTTTT.

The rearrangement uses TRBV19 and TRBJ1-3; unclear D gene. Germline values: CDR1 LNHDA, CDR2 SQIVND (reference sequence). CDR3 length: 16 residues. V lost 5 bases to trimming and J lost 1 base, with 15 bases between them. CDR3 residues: CASSPQAGVSGNTIYF. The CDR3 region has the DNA TGTGCCAGTAGTCCTCAGGCAGGCGTTTCTGGAAACACCATATATTTT.

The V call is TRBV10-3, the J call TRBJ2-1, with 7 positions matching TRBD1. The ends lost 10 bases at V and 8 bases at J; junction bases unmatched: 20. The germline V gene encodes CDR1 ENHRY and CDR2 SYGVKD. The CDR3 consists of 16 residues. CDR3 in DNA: TGTGCCACTATTTCAGGGGGTCGGAATTATACGGATGAGCAGTTCTTC. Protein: CATISGGRNYTDEQFF.

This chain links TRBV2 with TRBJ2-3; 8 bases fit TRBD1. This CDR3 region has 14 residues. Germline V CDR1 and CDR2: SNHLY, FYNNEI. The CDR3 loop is CARRGDRITDTQYF. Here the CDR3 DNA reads TGTGCGAGGAGGGGGGACAGGATCACAGATACGCAGTATTTT.

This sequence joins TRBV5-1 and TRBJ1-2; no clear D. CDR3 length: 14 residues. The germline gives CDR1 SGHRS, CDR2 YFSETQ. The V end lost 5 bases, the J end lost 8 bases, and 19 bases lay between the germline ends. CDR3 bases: TGCGCCAGCAGTCGGGAGGCCGGCGCTCGAGGCTACACCTTC. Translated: CASSREAGARGYTF.

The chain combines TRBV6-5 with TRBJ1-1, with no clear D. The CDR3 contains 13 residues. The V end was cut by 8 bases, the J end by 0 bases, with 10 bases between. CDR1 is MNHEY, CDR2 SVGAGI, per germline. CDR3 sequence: CASFDSMNTEAFF. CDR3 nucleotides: TGTGCCAGCTTTGATAGCATGAACACTGAAGCTTTCTTT.

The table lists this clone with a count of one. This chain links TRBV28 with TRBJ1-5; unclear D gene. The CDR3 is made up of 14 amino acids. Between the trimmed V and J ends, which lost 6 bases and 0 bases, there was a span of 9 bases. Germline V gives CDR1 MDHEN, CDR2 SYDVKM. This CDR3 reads CASRTFHSNQPQHF. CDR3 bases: TGTGCCAGCAGGACATTTCATAGCAATCAGCCCCAGCATTTT.

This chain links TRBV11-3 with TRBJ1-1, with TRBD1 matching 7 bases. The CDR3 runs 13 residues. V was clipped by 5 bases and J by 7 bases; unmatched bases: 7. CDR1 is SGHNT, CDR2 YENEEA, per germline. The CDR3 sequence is CASSPRTGHEAFF. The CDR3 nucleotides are TGTGCCAGCAGCCCCAGGACAGGTCATGAAGCTTTCTTT. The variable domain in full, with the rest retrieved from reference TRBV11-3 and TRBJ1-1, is EAGVVQSPRYKIIEKKQPVAFWCNPISGHNTLYWYLQNLGQGPELLIRYENEEAVDDSQLPKDRFSAERLKGVDSTLKIQPAELGDSAVYLCASSPRTGHEAFFGQGTRLTVV.

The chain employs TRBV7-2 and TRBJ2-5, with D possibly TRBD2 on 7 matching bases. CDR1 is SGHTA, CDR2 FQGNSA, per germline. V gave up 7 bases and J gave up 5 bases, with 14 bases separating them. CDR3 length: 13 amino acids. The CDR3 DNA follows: TGTGCCAGCACCGTGGGGGGGGCGGAGACCCAGTACTTC. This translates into CASTVGGAETQYF.

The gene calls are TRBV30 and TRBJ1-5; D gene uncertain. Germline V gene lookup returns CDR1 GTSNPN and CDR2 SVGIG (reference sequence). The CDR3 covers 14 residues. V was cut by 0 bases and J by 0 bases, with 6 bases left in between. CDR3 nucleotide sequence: TGTGCCTGGAGTGTACTAGATAGCAATCAGCCCCAGCATTTT. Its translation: CAWSVLDSNQPQHF.

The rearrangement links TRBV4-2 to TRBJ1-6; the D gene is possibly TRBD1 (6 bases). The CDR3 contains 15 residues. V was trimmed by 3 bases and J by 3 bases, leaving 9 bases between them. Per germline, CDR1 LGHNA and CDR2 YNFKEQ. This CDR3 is CASSQHRDYNSPLHF. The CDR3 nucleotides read TGTGCCAGCAGCCAGCACAGGGACTATAATTCACCCCTCCACTTT.

In DNA, the CDR3 is TGTGCCACCCCGCGGGGGGAGGGTGATACGCAGTATTTT. This translates into CATPRGEGDTQYF. The chain combines TRBV27 with TRBJ2-3; TRBD2 aligns across 8 bases. The CDR3 is 13 amino acids. V lost 10 bases to trimming and J lost 6 bases; unmatched junction nucleotides: 9. The V gene's germline CDR1 is MNHEY and CDR2 SMNVEV (reference sequence).